Here is one T cell receptor beta chain with its context. In terms of age and location, participants ranged from roughly 18 to 89 years and lived in under 30 US areas. Germline V CDR1 and CDR2: SGHDT, YYEEEE. This CDR3 comprises 16 residues. Trimming cost V 6 bases and J 3 bases; bases outside gene matches: 12. Per the original methods: Amplification with reference gene primers provided the estimates of nucleated cell counts. Clones were sequenced by immunoSEQ multiplex PCR, and TCRdb holds only the in-frame ones, with some missing. The DNA gave D and trimming, while V, J and clone size come from that table. The sample yields hundreds of thousands of clones, approximately 85% seen once. The data derive from a study of blood T cell repertoires in COVID-19. About the study: The United States, Italy and Spain provided the acute and convalescent COVID-19 samples. Nucleic acid was either cDNA or gDNA, and it came from T cells, B-cell-depleted T cells, or PBMCs.

The sequence was obtained from a woman in her thirties or forties with acute COVID-19. The rearrangement links TRBV5-6 to TRBJ1-2; 9 bases are a match to TRBD1. Source material: PBMCs or T cells enriched from blood (not recorded which). DNA for the CDR3: TGTGCCAGCACCCATTACGGGACAGGGTTTCACTATGGCTACACCTTC. This sequence encodes CASTHYGTGFHYGYTF.